Described below is a single TCR beta chain sequence and its context. This clonotype was counted at least ten times. This clone's antigen is unknown. Within one base of it there is no much larger clone, and no base qualities were kept. The junction carries 9 bases between V and J, which are trimmed by 4 bases and 0 bases respectively. The germline V gene supplies CDR1 SGHDN and CDR2 FVKESK. The CDR3 holds 14 amino acids from the cysteine to the phenylalanine. CDR3 DNA is the only sequence kept; it has 42 bases, read in frame from the first base. cDNA was synthesized by template-switch 5'RACE using a primer carrying a 10-nucleotide random unique molecular identifier by which each TCR transcript was tagged. Over 160 million TCR-beta sequences, covering 15-18 subjects, were produced in each sequencing run. The RNeasy kit was used to extract total RNA. Using the KAPA Real-time Library Amplification kit, TCR-beta VDJ regions were amplified with primers for the TCR constant region and the 5'RACE anchor. Sample indexes and Illumina adaptors were added in a first PCR, and a second PCR then increased library yield. The roughly 650 bp TCR product was size-selected on a 2% E-gel SizeSelection system after Ampure bead purification. Library quality was checked on a Bioanalyzer, concentration was measured with Qubit, and libraries were quantified with the Kapa Library Quantification kit before pooling. Paired-end 2 x 150 bp sequencing of the libraries was performed on an Illumina HiSeq 2500. To increase sequence diversity, about 24-32% phiX was spiked into each library pool. On the authors' methods: The quality-filtered reads were processed with the UMI-based MiGEC pipeline, whose error correction step removed more than 80% of the raw TCR sequences. VDJ genes were aligned to IMGT germline references, and each clonotype was defined by a unique CDR3 amino acid sequence together with V-J genes. Clonal expansion, Shannon diversity and CDR3 relatedness were evaluated with VDJtools (CalcPairwiseDistances, ClusterSamples), while phylogenetic trees were built in CLCbio workbench. Using coefficient-of-variation modelling across technical triplicates, the study counted a clone as expanded if it had at least 8 unique UMIs. In-frame beta chains were kept once TCRdb had trimmed the public reads at Q25 with fastp and called clones with MiXCR. Records with the same CDR3 protein are collapsed into one entry carrying the most frequent genes and DNA. TCRdb's processing, not the authors' own work, is the source of the V and J calls. This sample is represented by just under 45,000 distinct CDR3 sequences; 10% to 15% of them were singletons. The ten largest account for 0.95% to 1.5% of the sample.

This specimen belongs to a study of neurological immune-mediated disorders (dated by TCRdb to the late 2010s). As for the study more broadly: Using UMI-based sequencing, the study compared peripheral blood TCR-beta repertoires from patients with HTLV-I-associated myelopathy (HAM/TSP), patients with multiple sclerosis, and healthy controls. The cohort was made up of approximately 65 subjects, consisting of 14 HAM/TSP patients, around 35 multiple sclerosis patients and about 20 healthy controls. Longitudinal samples, technical triplicates and paired sorted CD4+ and CD8+ T-cell subsets, alongside PBMC samples, were included among the 106 TCR-beta libraries. The research as a whole found: No identical CDR3 amino acid sequences were found to be shared among expanded clones across subjects, suggesting that TCR-beta repertoires were private in all groups. TCR clonal expansion was highest in HAM/TSP patients and lowest in MS patients, with MS patients falling below even healthy controls.

The healthy controls were volunteers from a blood bank in Maryland, USA. Unsorted PBMC libraries were generated from 2 million PBMCs stored in RNAlater at -80 °C until RNA extraction. Peripheral blood was subjected to Ficoll-Hypaque density gradient centrifugation to isolate PBMCs, which were then cryopreserved in liquid nitrogen. The sequence links TRBV14 to TRBJ1-1, with an unclear D gene assignment. The source of this sequence is a female donor in good health. Sequencing was carried out using PBMCs. The nucleotide sequence is given as TGTGCCAGCAGCCCCCCCGGTATGAACACTGAAGCTTTCTTT. The resulting protein is CASSPPGMNTEAFF.